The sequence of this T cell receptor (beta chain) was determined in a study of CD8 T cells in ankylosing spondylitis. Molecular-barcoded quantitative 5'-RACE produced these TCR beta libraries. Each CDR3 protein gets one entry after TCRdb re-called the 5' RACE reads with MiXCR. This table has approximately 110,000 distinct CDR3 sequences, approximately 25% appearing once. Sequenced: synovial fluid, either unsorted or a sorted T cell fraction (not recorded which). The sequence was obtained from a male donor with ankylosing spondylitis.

DNA for the CDR3: TGCATTGCCAGCCACGCGGCGGGATTCACAGATACGCAGTATTTT. Residues: CIASHAAGFTDTQYF. The V and J genes are TRBV20-1 and TRBJ2-3; D is perhaps TRBD2 (6 bases). CDR1 DFQATT and CDR2 SNEGSKA come from the germline V gene (reference sequence). The length of the CDR3 is 15 residues.